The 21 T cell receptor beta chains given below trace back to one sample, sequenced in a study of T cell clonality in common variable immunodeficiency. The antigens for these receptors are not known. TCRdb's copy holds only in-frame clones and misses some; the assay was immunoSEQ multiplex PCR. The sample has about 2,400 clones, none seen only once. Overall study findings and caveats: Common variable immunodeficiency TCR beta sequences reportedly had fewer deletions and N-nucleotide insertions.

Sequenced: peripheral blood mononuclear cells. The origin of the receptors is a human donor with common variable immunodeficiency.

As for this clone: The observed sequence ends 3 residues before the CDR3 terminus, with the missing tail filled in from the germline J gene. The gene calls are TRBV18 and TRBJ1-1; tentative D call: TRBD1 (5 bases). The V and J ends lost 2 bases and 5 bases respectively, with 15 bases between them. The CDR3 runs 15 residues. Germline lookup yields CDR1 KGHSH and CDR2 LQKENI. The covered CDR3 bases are TGTGCCAGCTCACCAGGGGCAGGGAGGAGGACTGAA. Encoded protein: CASSPGAGRRTE. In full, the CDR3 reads CASSPGAGRRTEAFF.

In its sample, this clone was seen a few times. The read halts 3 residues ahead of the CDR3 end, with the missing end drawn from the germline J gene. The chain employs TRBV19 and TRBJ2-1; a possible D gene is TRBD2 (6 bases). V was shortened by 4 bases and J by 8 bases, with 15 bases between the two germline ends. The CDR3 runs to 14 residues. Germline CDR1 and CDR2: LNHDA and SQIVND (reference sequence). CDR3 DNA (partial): TGTGCCAGTAGTAGGGGCGGGGCGAGGGATGAG. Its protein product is CASSRGGARDE. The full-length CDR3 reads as CASSRGGARDEQFF.

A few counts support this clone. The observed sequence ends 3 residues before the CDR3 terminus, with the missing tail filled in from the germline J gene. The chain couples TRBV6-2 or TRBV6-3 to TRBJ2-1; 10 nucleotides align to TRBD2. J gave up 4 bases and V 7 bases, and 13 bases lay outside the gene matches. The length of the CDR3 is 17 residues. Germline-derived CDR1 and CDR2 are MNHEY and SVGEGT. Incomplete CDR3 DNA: TGTGCCAGCAAACCTAGCGGGAGCAATAACGCGTACAATGAG. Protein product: CASKPSGSNNAYNE. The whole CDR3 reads CASKPSGSNNAYNEQFF.

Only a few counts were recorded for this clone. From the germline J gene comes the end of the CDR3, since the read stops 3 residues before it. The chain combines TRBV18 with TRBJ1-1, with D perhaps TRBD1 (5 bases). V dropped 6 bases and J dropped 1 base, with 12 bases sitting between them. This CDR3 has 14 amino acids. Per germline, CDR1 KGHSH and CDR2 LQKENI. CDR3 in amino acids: CASSTTQANTEAFF. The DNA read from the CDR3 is TGTGCCAGCTCTACCACACAGGCGAACACTGAA.

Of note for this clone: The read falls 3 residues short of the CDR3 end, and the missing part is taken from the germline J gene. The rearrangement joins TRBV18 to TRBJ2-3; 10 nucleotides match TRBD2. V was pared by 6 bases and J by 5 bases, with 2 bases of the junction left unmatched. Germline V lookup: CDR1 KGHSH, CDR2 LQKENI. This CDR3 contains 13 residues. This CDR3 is CASSRTSGDTQYF. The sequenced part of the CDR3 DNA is TGTGCCAGCTCTCGGACTAGCGGAGATACG. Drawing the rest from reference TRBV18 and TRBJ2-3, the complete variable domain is NAGVMQNPRHLVRRRGQEARLRCSPMKGHSHVYWYRQLPEEGLKFMVYLQKENIIDESGMPKERFSAEFPKEGPSILRIQQVVRGDSAAYFCASSRTSGDTQYFGPGTRLTVL.

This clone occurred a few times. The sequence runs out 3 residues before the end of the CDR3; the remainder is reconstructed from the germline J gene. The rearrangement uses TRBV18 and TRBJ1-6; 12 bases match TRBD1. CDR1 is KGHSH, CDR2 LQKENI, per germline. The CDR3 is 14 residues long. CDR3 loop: CASSPGQGALSLHF. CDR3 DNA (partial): TGTGCCAGCTCCCCGGGACAGGGGGCATTGTCC.

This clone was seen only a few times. Incomplete CDR3 DNA: TGTGCCAGCAGTGCGAGCAGGCAGGGAATTGGCGAG. It is translated as CASSASRQGIGE. The entire CDR3 sequence reads CASSASRQGIGEQYF. The rearrangement links TRBV2 to TRBJ2-7; perhaps TRBD1 as D (5 bases). Coverage ceases 3 residues before the CDR3 finishes, and the germline J gene fills in the end. This CDR3 spans 15 amino acids. The germline CDR1 and CDR2 sequences are SNHLY and FYNNEI. V shed 4 bases and J shed 6 bases, with 19 bases lying between them.

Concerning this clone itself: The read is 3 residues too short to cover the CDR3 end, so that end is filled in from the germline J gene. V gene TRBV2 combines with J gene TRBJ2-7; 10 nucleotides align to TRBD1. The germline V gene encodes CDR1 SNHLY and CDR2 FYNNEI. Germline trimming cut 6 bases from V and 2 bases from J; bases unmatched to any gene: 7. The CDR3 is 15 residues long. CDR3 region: CASRVPGTGAYEQYF. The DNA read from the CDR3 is TGTGCCAGCAGGGTACCCGGGACAGGGGCCTACGAG.

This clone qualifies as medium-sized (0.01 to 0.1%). The CDR3 region is CASSLWDISYEQYF. CDR3 DNA, as far as it was read: TGTGCCAGCAGTTTGTGGGACATCTCCTACGAG. The rearrangement joins TRBV12-3 or TRBV12-4 to TRBJ2-7; possible D gene TRBD1, 6 bases. The CDR3 end lies 3 residues beyond the end of the read and is filled in from the germline J gene. The V end was cut by 3 bases, the J end by 0 bases, with 9 bases between. CDR3 size: 14 residues.

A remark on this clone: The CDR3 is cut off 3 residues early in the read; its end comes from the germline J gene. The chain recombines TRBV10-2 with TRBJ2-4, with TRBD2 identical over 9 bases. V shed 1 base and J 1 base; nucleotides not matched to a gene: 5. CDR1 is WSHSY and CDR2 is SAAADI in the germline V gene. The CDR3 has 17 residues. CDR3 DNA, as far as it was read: TGCGCCAGCAGTGAGTTTATAGCGGGAGTTGCCAAAAACATT. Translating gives CASSEFIAGVAKNI. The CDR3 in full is CASSEFIAGVAKNIQYF.

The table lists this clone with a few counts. The CDR3 protein is CSALRGARGTQYF. The sequenced part of the CDR3 DNA is TGCAGTGCTCTTCGGGGGGCCCGGGGGACC. The chain employs TRBV20-1 and TRBJ2-5; D is possibly TRBD2 (7 bases). Sequencing ends 3 residues short of the CDR3 end; the germline J gene provides the rest. The germline gives CDR1 DFQATT, CDR2 SNEGSKA (reference sequence). Deletions cut 5 bases from V and 7 bases from J, with 17 bases between. This CDR3 region has 13 residues.

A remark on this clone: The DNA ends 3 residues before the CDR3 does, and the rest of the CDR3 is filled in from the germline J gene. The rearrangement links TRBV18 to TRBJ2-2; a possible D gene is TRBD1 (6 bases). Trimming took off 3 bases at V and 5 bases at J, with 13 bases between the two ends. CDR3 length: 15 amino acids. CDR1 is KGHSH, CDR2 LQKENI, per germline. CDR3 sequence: CASSPSDSATGELFF. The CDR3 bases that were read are TGTGCCAGCTCACCGTCGGACAGCGCTACCGGGGAG. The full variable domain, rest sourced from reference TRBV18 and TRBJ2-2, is NAGVMQNPRHLVRRRGQEARLRCSPMKGHSHVYWYRQLPEEGLKFMVYLQKENIIDESGMPKERFSAEFPKEGPSILRIQQVVRGDSAAYFCASSPSDSATGELFFGEGSRLTVL.

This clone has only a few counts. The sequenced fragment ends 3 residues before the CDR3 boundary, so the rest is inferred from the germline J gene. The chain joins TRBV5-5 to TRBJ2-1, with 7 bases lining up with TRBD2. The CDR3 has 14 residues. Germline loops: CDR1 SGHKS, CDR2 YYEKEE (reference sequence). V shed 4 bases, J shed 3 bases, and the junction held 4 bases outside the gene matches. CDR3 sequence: CASSGGGNYNEQFF. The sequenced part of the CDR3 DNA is TGTGCCAGCAGCGGGGGGGGGAACTACAATGAG.

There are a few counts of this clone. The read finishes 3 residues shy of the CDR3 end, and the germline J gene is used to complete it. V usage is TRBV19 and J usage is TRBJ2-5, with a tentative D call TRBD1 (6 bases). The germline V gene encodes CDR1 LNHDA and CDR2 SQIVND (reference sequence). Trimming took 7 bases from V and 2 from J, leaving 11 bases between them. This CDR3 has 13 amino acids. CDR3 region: CASTPTGQETQYF. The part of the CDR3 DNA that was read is TGTGCCAGTACCCCTACAGGGCAAGAGACC.

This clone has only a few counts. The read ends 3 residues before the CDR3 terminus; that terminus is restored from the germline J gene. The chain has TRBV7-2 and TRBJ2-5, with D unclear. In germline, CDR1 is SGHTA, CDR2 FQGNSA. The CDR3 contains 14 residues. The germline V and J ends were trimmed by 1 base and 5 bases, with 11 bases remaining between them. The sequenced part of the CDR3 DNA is TGTGCCAGCAGCTTAGTTACGGCGGCGGAGACC. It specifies CASSLVTAAET. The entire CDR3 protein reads CASSLVTAAETQYF. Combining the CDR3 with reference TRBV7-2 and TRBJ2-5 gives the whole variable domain GAGVSQSPSNKVTEKGKDVELRCDPISGHTALYWYRQSLGQGLEFLIYFQGNSAPDKSGLPSDRFSAERTGGSVSTLTIQRTQQEDSAVYLCASSLVTAAETQYFGPGTRLLVL.

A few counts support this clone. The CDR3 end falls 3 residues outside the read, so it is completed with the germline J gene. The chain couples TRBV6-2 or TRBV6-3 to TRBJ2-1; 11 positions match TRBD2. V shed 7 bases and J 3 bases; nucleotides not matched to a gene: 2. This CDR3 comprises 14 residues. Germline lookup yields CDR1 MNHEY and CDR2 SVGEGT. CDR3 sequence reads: CASKTSGGYNEQFF. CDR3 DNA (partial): TGTGCCAGCAAAACTAGCGGGGGCTACAATGAG.

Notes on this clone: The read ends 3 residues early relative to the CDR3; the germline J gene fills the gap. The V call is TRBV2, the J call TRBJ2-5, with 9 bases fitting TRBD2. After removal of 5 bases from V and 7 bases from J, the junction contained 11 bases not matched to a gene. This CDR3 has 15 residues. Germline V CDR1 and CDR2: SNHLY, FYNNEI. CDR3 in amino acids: CASSPLAGREGTQYF. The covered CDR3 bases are TGTGCCAGCAGTCCTCTAGCGGGAAGAGAGGGGACC.

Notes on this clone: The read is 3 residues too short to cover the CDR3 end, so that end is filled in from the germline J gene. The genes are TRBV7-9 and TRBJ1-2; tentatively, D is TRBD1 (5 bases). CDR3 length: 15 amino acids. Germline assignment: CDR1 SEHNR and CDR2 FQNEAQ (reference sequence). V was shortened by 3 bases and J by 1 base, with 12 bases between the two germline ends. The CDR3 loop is CASSFESGGNYGYTF. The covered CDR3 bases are TGTGCCAGCAGCTTTGAGTCGGGGGGTAACTATGGC.

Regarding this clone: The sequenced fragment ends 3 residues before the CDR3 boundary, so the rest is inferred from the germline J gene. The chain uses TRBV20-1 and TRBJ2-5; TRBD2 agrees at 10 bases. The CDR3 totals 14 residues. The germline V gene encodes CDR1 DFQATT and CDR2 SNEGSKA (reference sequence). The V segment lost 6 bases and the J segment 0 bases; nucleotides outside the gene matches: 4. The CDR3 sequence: CSASLAGYQETQYF. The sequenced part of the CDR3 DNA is TGCAGTGCCTCACTAGCGGGGTACCAAGAGACC.

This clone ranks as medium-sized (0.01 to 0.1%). CDR3 DNA (partial): TGCGCCAGCAGCCGCGTAAACACTGAA. Translation: CASSRVNTE. The entire CDR3 sequence reads CASSRVNTEAFF. This chain uses TRBV5-1 with TRBJ1-1, with D unclear. Read sequence stops 3 residues before the CDR3 end, and the germline J gene provides the missing end. Looked up from germline, CDR1 is SGHRS and CDR2 is YFSETQ. This CDR3 is 12 amino acids long. V was shortened by 4 bases and J by 2 bases, with 6 bases between the two germline ends.

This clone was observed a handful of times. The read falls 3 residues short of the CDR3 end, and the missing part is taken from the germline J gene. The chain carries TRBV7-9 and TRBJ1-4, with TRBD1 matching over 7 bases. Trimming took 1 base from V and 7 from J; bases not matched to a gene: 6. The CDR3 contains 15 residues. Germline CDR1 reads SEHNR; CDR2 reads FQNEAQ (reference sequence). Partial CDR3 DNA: TGTGCCAGCAGCTTAGACAGGGGCGGAAGTGAAAAA. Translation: CASSLDRGGSEK. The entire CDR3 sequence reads CASSLDRGGSEKLFF.